The clone carrying this T cell receptor beta chain was observed many times. No antigen is known for it. The V end lost 3 bases, the J end lost 2 bases, and 7 bases lay between the germline ends. CDR3 size: 13 residues. Looked up from germline, CDR1 is LNHNV and CDR2 is YYDKDF (reference sequence). Hyperthyroidism was considered stable when no ophthalmopathy appeared within 18 months of follow-up. This sample is part of a study of Graves' ophthalmopathy and Graves' hyperthyroidism. Study results and limitations: For separating ophthalmopathy from stable hyperthyroidism, a 13-signature model gave over 85% sensitivity and roughly 83% specificity.

Researchers took RNA transcripts and amplified TCR beta CDR3 regions from them. Second-round multiplex PCR came after a first-round RT-PCR that employed HTBI primers. MiXCR, run by TCRdb on the multiplex PCR reads, gives a single entry per CDR3 protein. The sample has 400,000 to 450,000 distinct CDR3 sequences, over 20% seen once. Sequenced material: peripheral blood. The rearrangement links TRBV15 to TRBJ1-1; D is uncertain. The clonotype was recovered from a young woman with stable Graves' hyperthyroidism. CDR3 loop: CATSRNLNTEAFF. The CDR3 DNA reads TGTGCCACCAGCAGGAATCTTAACACTGAAGCTTTCTTT.